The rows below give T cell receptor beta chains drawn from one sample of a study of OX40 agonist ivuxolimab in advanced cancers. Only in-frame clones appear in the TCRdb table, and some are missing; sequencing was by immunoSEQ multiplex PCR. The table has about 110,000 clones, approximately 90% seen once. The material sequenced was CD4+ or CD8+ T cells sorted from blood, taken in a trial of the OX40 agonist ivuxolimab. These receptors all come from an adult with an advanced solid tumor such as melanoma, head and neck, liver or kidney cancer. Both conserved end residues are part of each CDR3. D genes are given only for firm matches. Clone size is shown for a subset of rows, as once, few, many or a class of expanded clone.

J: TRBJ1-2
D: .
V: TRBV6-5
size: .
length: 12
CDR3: CASSPQGYGYTF
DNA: TGTGCCAGCAGTCCCCAGGGCTATGGCTACACCTTC

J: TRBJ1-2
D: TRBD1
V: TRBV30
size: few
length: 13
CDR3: CAWSVGTGLGYTF
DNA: TGTGCCTGGAGTGTAGGGACAGGGTTAGGCTACACCTTC

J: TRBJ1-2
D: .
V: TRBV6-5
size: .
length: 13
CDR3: CASSKDRDYGYTF
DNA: TGTGCCAGCAGTAAGGACAGAGACTATGGCTACACCTTC

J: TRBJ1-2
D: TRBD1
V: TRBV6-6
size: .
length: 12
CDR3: CASSSTGIGYTF
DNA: TGTGCCAGCAGCTCGACAGGGATCGGCTACACCTTC

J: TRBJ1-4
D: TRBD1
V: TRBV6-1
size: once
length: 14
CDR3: CASSVGDSNEKLFF
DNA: TGTGCCAGCAGTGTAGGGGACAGTAATGAAAAACTGTTTTTT

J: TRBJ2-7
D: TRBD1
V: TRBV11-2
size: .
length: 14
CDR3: CASSLRDRDYEQYF
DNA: TGTGCCAGCAGCCTCCGGGACAGGGACTACGAGCAGTACTTC

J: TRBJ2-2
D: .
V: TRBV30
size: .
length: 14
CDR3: CAWSITKNTGELFF
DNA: TGTGCCTGGAGCATAACGAAGAACACCGGGGAGCTGTTTTTT

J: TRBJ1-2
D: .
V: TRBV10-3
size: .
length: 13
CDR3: CAISEDRSGGYTF
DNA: TGTGCCATCAGTGAGGACAGAAGCGGGGGCTACACCTTC

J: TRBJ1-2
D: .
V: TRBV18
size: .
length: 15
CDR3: CASSPEIRGGRGYTF
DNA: TGTGCCAGCTCACCAGAGATTCGGGGAGGGCGCGGCTACACCTTC

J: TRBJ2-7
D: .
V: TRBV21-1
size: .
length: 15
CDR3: CASSMEDRRTYEQYF
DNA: TGTGCCAGCAGCATGGAGGACCGTCGGACCTACGAGCAGTACTTC

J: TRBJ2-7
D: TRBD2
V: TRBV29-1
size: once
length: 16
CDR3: CSVEYPTGLFGYEQYF
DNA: TGCAGCGTTGAATACCCTACGGGACTATTCGGATACGAGCAGTACTTC

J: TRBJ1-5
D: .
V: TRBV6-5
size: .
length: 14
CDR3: CASSLGRFNQPQHF
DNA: TGTGCCAGCAGTCTCGGACGCTTCAATCAGCCCCAGCATTTT

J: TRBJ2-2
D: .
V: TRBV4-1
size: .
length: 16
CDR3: CASSHSGRAWTGELFF
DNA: TGCGCCAGCAGCCACTCGGGAAGGGCTTGGACCGGGGAGCTGTTTTTT

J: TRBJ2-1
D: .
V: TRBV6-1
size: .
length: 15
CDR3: CASSDRDPRYNEQFF
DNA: TGTGCCAGCAGTGATCGAGACCCGCGATACAATGAGCAGTTCTTC